This entry lists 31 T cell receptor beta chains sequenced from one sample in a study of blood T cells in healthy people across ages. Alongside a J-beta primer mix, a sample-barcoded 5' primer served in a second PCR lasting about 7 to 11 cycles. TCRdb processed the 5' RACE reads anew with MiXCR; each CDR3 protein has one entry. This sample has around 1,500,000 distinct CDR3 sequences, with around two fifths found just once. The material sequenced was blood. Receptors were obtained from a woman younger than 35 in good health.

The J gene is TRBJ2-1, the V gene TRBV12-3 or TRBV12-4, with 12 nucleotides matching TRBD2. The CDR3 extends over 15 amino acids. Germline trimming cut 6 bases from V and 10 bases from J; bases unmatched to any gene: 10. The chain's CDR3 is CASRLAGGPPGEQFF. The CDR3 region has the DNA TGTGCCAGCAGACTAGCGGGGGGTCCTCCCGGGGAGCAGTTCTTC.

This clonotype was counted only a few times. This sequence joins TRBV27 and TRBJ1-5; D is uncertain. Deletions cut 3 bases from V and 5 bases from J, with 8 bases between. The CDR3 is made up of 13 amino acids. The germline V gene encodes CDR1 MNHEY and CDR2 SMNVEV (reference sequence). The CDR3 region is CASSLGPYQPQHF. The DNA for the CDR3 is TGTGCCAGCAGTTTGGGCCCCTATCAGCCCCAGCATTTT.

The J gene is TRBJ2-1, the V gene TRBV14; D is perhaps TRBD2 (5 bases). The J call may be mistaken, given a closer DNA end match to TRBJ2-7. This CDR3 is 14 amino acids long. Germline loops: CDR1 SGHDN, CDR2 FVKESK. The CDR3 sequence: CASSQAKLVGEQYF. The CDR3, as DNA: TGTGCCAGCAGCCAAGCGAAACTAGTTGGCGAGCAGTACTTC.

This clonotype was counted a few times. V usage is TRBV7-2 and J usage is TRBJ2-7; tentative D call: TRBD1 (5 bases). In germline, CDR1 is SGHTA, CDR2 FQGNSA. The CDR3 length is 15 residues. V shed 2 bases and J shed 3 bases, with 14 bases lying between them. CDR3 sequence reads: CASSLQGAKLYEQYF. The CDR3 region has the DNA TGTGCCAGCAGCTTACAGGGTGCCAAACTCTACGAGCAGTACTTC.

J is TRBJ2-3 and V is TRBV20-1; no clear D gene. Trimming left V 6 bases short and J 0 bases short, with 16 bases between. The CDR3 length is 15 residues. Germline values: CDR1 DFQATT, CDR2 SNEGSKA (reference sequence). The CDR3 DNA sequence: TGCAGTGCCCCCGAAGGCGGAACTAGCACAGATACGCAGTATTTT. Residues: CSAPEGGTSTDTQYF.

V is TRBV9 and J is TRBJ1-2, with no clear D. The CDR3 consists of 14 residues. The germline gives CDR1 SGDLS, CDR2 YYNGEE. Trimming took 4 bases from V and 4 from J, leaving 14 bases between them. The CDR3 region has the DNA TGTGCCAGCAGCACAAAGGACGGACGCTATGGCTACACCTTC. It yields the protein CASSTKDGRYGYTF.

This clonotype was counted a few times. This rearrangement joins TRBV19 to TRBJ2-3; unclear D gene. CDR1 LNHDA and CDR2 SQIVND come from the germline V gene (reference sequence). The CDR3 covers 14 residues. V dropped 4 bases and J dropped 1 base, with 9 bases sitting between them. The CDR3 sequence is CASSRTPGTDTQYF. In DNA, the CDR3 is TGTGCCAGTAGTAGAACGCCGGGCACAGATACGCAGTATTTT.

The chain has TRBV7-2 and TRBJ2-7, with 9 bases aligning to TRBD1. Germline V CDR1 and CDR2: SGHTA, FQGNSA. CDR3 size: 15 residues. J lost 3 bases, V lost 4 bases, and 7 bases had no gene match. This CDR3 reads CASSSQTGGVYEQYF. As DNA, the CDR3 is TGTGCCAGCAGCTCGCAGACAGGGGGAGTCTACGAGCAGTACTTC.

This chain uses TRBV5-1 with TRBJ1-4; D is perhaps TRBD1 (5 bases). Deletions cut 2 bases from V and 0 bases from J, with 11 bases between. The CDR3 is 16 amino acids. Germline CDR1 and CDR2: SGHRS and YFSETQ. CDR3 protein: CASSLGHPATNEKLFF. Here the CDR3 DNA reads TGCGCCAGCAGCTTAGGACACCCTGCAACTAATGAAAAACTGTTTTTT.

For the CDR3, the DNA is TGTGCCAGCAGCGTCCCCAGGGAAGGGAACACTGAAGCTTTCTTT. The encoded protein is CASSVPREGNTEAFF. The V call is TRBV7-6, the J call TRBJ1-1; D perhaps matches TRBD1 (5 bases). CDR1 and CDR2 (germline): SGHVS, FNYEAQ. The CDR3 consists of 15 residues. Trimming stripped 5 bases from V and 1 base from J, with 14 bases between. The complete variable domain, with remaining parts taken from reference TRBV7-6 and TRBJ1-1, reads GAGVSQSPRYKVTKRGQDVALRCDPISGHVSLYWYRQALGQGPEFLTYFNYEAQQDKSGLPNDRFSAERPEGSISTLTIQRTEQRDSAMYRCASSVPREGNTEAFFGQGTRLTVV.

The V call is TRBV6-1, the J call TRBJ2-1, with 8 bases matching TRBD2. The V gene's germline CDR1 is MNHNS and CDR2 SASEGT. After removal of 3 bases from V and 6 bases from J, the junction contained 7 bases not matched to a gene. The CDR3 runs to 15 residues. The CDR3 DNA sequence: TGTGCCAGCAGTGACCGGGGGGGCTTCAGCAATGAGCAGTTCTTC. Translating it yields CASSDRGGFSNEQFF.

This clonotype was observed a handful of times. This rearrangement joins TRBV28 to TRBJ2-2; perhaps TRBD2 as D (6 bases). This CDR3 is built from 14 residues. Germline CDR1 and CDR2: MDHEN and SYDVKM. V lost 6 bases and J 3 bases, leaving 11 bases between the germline ends. CDR3 amino acids: CASRQGLDTGELFF. CDR3 bases: TGTGCCAGCAGGCAGGGACTGGACACCGGGGAGCTGTTTTTT.

The V and J genes are TRBV6-5 and TRBJ2-3; TRBD2 agrees at 9 bases. V shed 0 bases and J 4 bases; nucleotides not matched to a gene: 5. Germline CDR1 is MNHEY and CDR2 is SVGAGI. CDR3 size: 16 residues. CDR3 nucleotide sequence: TGTGCCAGCAGTTACTCGCGGCTAGCGGGATCAGATACGCAGTATTTT. Translating it yields CASSYSRLAGSDTQYF.

This clonotype was picked up a small number of times. The chain carries TRBV7-8 and TRBJ2-1; D is unclear. The J call is in doubt because the DNA end fits TRBJ2-7 better. This CDR3 spans 14 amino acids. CDR1 is SGHVS, CDR2 FQNEAQ, per germline. The CDR3 bases are TGTGCCAGCAGACACACAGAACACCTCTACGAGCAGTACTTC. Its translation is CASRHTEHLYEQYF.

Only a few counts were recorded for this clonotype. The chain links TRBV20-1 to TRBJ2-1, with 10 bases fitting TRBD2. Germline CDR1 reads DFQATT; CDR2 reads SNEGSKA (reference sequence). V lost 3 bases, J lost 4 bases, and 6 bases stayed unmatched. The CDR3 is 15 amino acids. The CDR3 region is CSARASGGVYNEQFF. As DNA, the CDR3 is TGCAGTGCTAGGGCGAGCGGGGGGGTATACAATGAGCAGTTCTTC.

The rearrangement uses TRBV7-2 and TRBJ2-7; D is possibly TRBD2 (6 bases). Germline loops: CDR1 SGHTA, CDR2 FQGNSA. This CDR3 region has 16 residues. Deletions cut 7 bases from V and 0 bases from J, with 19 bases between. CDR3 DNA sequence: TGTGCCAGCAAAACCCGTAGCGGTAGGAGCTCCTACGAGCAGTACTTC. Translation: CASKTRSGRSSYEQYF.

This chain uses TRBV20-1 with TRBJ2-1, with a weak D call TRBD2 (6 bases). Germline assignment: CDR1 DFQATT and CDR2 SNEGSKA (reference sequence). V lost 0 bases, J lost 7 bases, and 22 bases lay in between. The CDR3 has 17 residues. The CDR3 region has the DNA TGCAGTGCTAGAGACCTTTTCCTGGGGAGGCCGGGGAATGAGCAGTTCTTC. Encoded protein: CSARDLFLGRPGNEQFF.

The CDR3 sequence: CSGRGRGGYTF. DNA of the CDR3: TGCAGCGGCAGGGGGCGGGGTGGCTACACCTTC. The chain is built from TRBV29-1 and TRBJ1-2; 8 bases agree with TRBD1. J was trimmed by 7 bases and V by 7 bases; bases with no gene match: 5. This CDR3 region has 11 residues. Germline CDR1 reads SQVTM; CDR2 reads ANQGSEA.

This clonotype was recorded a few times. The chain's CDR3 is CASGMGGNGYTF. In nucleotides, the CDR3 is TGTGCCAGCGGCATGGGGGGCAATGGCTACACCTTC. This chain connects TRBV27 to TRBJ1-2; TRBD1 is a possible D gene (6 bases). The CDR3 has 12 residues. V was shortened by 8 bases and J by 6 bases, with 13 bases between the two germline ends. From germline, CDR1 is MNHEY and CDR2 SMNVEV (reference sequence).

The CDR3 DNA is TGTGCCAGCAGTGCGACCGGACTAGCACGGCTCGATGAGCAGTTCTTC. It encodes CASSATGLARLDEQFF. This chain links TRBV27 with TRBJ2-1; TRBD2 agrees at 8 bases. V was pared by 5 bases and J by 8 bases, with 14 bases of the junction left unmatched. CDR1 and CDR2 (germline): MNHEY, SMNVEV (reference sequence). The CDR3 is 16 amino acids.

This clonotype was counted only a few times. The genes are TRBV2 and TRBJ2-7; 13 positions match TRBD2. Germline V gene data show CDR1 as SNHLY and CDR2 as FYNNEI. The CDR3 sequence is 15 residues long. With 6 bases clipped from V and 7 bases from J, the junction kept 9 bases outside the gene matches. CDR3 amino acids: CASRVGLAGYNEQYF. The CDR3 DNA reads as TGTGCCAGCAGGGTGGGACTAGCGGGATACAATGAGCAGTACTTC.

This clonotype was detected once. This sequence joins TRBV3-1 and TRBJ1-1; 8 nucleotides match TRBD1. V trimming: 3 bases; J trimming: 6 bases; junction bases outside the gene matches: 18. The CDR3 loop spans 18 amino acids. CDR1 LGHDT and CDR2 YNNKEL come from the germline V gene (reference sequence). CDR3 DNA: TGTGCCAGCAGCCACCCGCTCCGGACAGGGCTGGTGATCCCTGAAGCTTTCTTT. Its protein product is CASSHPLRTGLVIPEAFF. The full variable domain, in which reference TRBV3-1 and TRBJ1-1 provide the parts outside the CDR3, is DTAVSQTPKYLVTQMGNDKSIKCEQNLGHDTMYWYKQDSKKFLKIMFSYNNKELIINETVPNRFSPKSPDKAHLNLHINSLELGDSAVYFCASSHPLRTGLVIPEAFFGQGTRLTVV.

The chain couples TRBV6-6 to TRBJ2-1; TRBD2 aligns across 7 bases. CDR3 length equals 15 residues. The germline V gene has CDR1 MNHNY and CDR2 SVGAGI (reference sequence). J lost 6 bases, V lost 6 bases, and 11 bases had no gene match. This CDR3 is CASSPQASGCNEQFF. Written as DNA, the CDR3 is TGTGCCAGCAGCCCCCAGGCTAGCGGATGCAATGAGCAGTTCTTC.

This clonotype was counted between two and nine times. V gene TRBV27 combines with J gene TRBJ1-1; D ambiguous. Trimming stripped 4 bases from V and 0 bases from J, with 9 bases between. Germline CDR1 and CDR2: MNHEY and SMNVEV (reference sequence). The CDR3 totals 14 residues. The CDR3 spells CASSWGRVNTEAFF. CDR3 DNA: TGTGCCAGCAGTTGGGGAAGAGTGAACACTGAAGCTTTCTTT.

The V gene is TRBV6-5, the J gene TRBJ2-7; possibly TRBD1 for D (5 bases). CDR3 size: 12 residues. V lost 6 bases and J 3 bases, leaving 9 bases between the germline ends. The germline V gene has CDR1 MNHEY and CDR2 SVGAGI. CDR3 loop: CASRRTNYEQYF. The CDR3 nucleotides read TGTGCCAGCAGGCGGACAAACTACGAGCAGTACTTC.

This clonotype was counted a few times. The J gene is TRBJ1-1, the V gene TRBV28; 7 nucleotides agree with TRBD1. The CDR3 runs 22 residues. Germline CDR1 and CDR2: MDHEN and SYDVKM. The V gene end was trimmed by 3 bases and the J gene end by 7 bases; junction bases not matched to a gene: 32. CDR3 nucleotides: TGTGCCAGCAGTTTGCGTTTTGGAACAGGGGATGGGGTCGGGGTGAACCCCATTGAAGCTTTCTTT. Residues: CASSLRFGTGDGVGVNPIEAFF.

This chain links TRBV24-1 with TRBJ2-3, with 10 bases identical to TRBD2. This CDR3 contains 17 residues. V lost 5 bases to trimming and J lost 3 bases; unmatched junction nucleotides: 10. Looked up from germline, CDR1 is KGHDR and CDR2 is SFDVKD. The CDR3 sequence: CATSAPQAGGVTDTQYF. The CDR3 coding sequence is TGTGCCACCAGTGCCCCTCAAGCGGGGGGGGTGACAGATACGCAGTATTTT.

This clonotype has only a few counts. This chain joins TRBV7-9 and TRBJ2-5, with D possibly TRBD1 on 5 matching bases. V dropped 0 bases and J dropped 3 bases, with 11 bases sitting between them. There are 15 residues in the CDR3. Per the germline V gene, CDR1 is SEHNR and CDR2 is FQNEAQ (reference sequence). CDR3 loop: CASSLAWGREETQYF. The CDR3 bases are TGTGCCAGCAGCTTAGCGTGGGGCCGAGAAGAGACCCAGTACTTC.

This clonotype has at least ten counts. V usage is TRBV29-1 and J usage is TRBJ2-5; D unclear. The ends were cut back, 0 bases at V and 1 base at J, with 9 bases in the middle. The CDR3 covers 14 residues. CDR1 SQVTM and CDR2 ANQGSEA come from the germline V gene. The CDR3 DNA sequence: TGCAGCGTTGAAGAATTCCGGATCCAAGAGACCCAGTACTTC. Translated: CSVEEFRIQETQYF.

This chain links TRBV18 with TRBJ2-7; 7 nucleotides agree with TRBD1. There are 14 residues in the CDR3. Germline CDR1 and CDR2: KGHSH and LQKENI. Trimming took 2 bases from V and 3 from J; bases not matched to a gene: 4. The DNA of the CDR3 is TGTGCCAGCTCACCATTGGGACAGAACTACGAGCAGTACTTC. Translation: CASSPLGQNYEQYF. Filled out from reference TRBV18 and TRBJ2-7, the complete variable domain reads NAGVMQNPRHLVRRRGQEARLRCSPMKGHSHVYWYRQLPEEGLKFMVYLQKENIIDESGMPKERFSAEFPKEGPSILRIQQVVRGDSAAYFCASSPLGQNYEQYFGPGTRLTVT.

This clonotype appeared a few times. CDR3 loop: CASSLSAGQGYEQYF. CDR3 coding DNA: TGTGCCAGCAGTTTATCTGCGGGACAGGGCTACGAGCAGTACTTC. The V and J genes are TRBV27 and TRBJ2-7; 9 positions agree with TRBD1. CDR3 length: 15 residues. Germline V lookup: CDR1 MNHEY, CDR2 SMNVEV (reference sequence). With 0 bases clipped from V and 3 bases from J, the junction kept 3 bases outside the gene matches.